This passage covers 31 T cell receptor beta chains from one sample sequenced in a study of T cells in Graves' hyperthyroidism and ophthalmopathy. Amplification of TCR beta CDR3 regions used RNA as the template. The primer set for the first-round RT-PCR of the TCR CDR3 was HTBI. TCRdb called the multiplex PCR reads again in MiXCR, with one record for every CDR3 protein. This sample has 160,000 or so distinct CDR3 sequences, with about 9.4% found just once. The specimen sequenced was blood. These TCRs come from a woman aged 18-29 years with Graves' hyperthyroidism that later progressed to Graves' ophthalmopathy.

This clonotype was found many times. The genes are TRBV20-1 and TRBJ2-7, with D unclear. The CDR3 totals 13 residues. The V end lost 0 bases, the J end lost 2 bases, and 8 bases lay between the germline ends. Germline-derived CDR1 and CDR2 are DFQATT and SNEGSKA (reference sequence). The DNA of the CDR3 is TGCAGTGCTAGAGATAGACGGACCTACGAGCAGTACTTC. This codes for CSARDRRTYEQYF.

This clonotype was observed many times. The V call is TRBV19, the J call TRBJ2-7; D remains unclear. Between the trimmed V and J ends, which lost 3 bases and 0 bases, there was a span of 9 bases. CDR1 is LNHDA, CDR2 SQIVND, per germline (reference sequence). The CDR3 is 14 residues long. CDR3 DNA: TGTGCCAGTAGTATCGGGCTAGGCTCCTACGAGCAGTACTTC. It specifies CASSIGLGSYEQYF.

The rearrangement links TRBV11-2 to TRBJ2-1, with a tentative D call TRBD2 (6 bases). The V end was cut by 2 bases, the J end by 5 bases, with 25 bases between. The germline CDR1 and CDR2 sequences are SGHAT and FQNNGV. This CDR3 contains 19 residues. The CDR3 region is CASSLSRWVPIRTNNEQFF. The CDR3 DNA follows: TGTGCCAGCAGCTTATCTCGGTGGGTGCCCATAAGGACTAACAATGAGCAGTTCTTC.

This clonotype was recorded at least ten times. The chain uses TRBV12-3 or TRBV12-4 and TRBJ1-5, with TRBD1 as a possible D gene (5 bases). The CDR3 covers 13 residues. V was shortened by 5 bases and J by 3 bases, with 8 bases between the two germline ends. The CDR3 is CASSTGYNQPQHF. CDR3 sequence (DNA): TGTGCCAGCAGTACAGGTTACAATCAGCCCCAGCATTTT.

This rearrangement joins TRBV19 to TRBJ2-4; TRBD2 is a possible D gene (6 bases). The V gene lost 3 bases and the J gene lost 0 bases, with 12 bases spanning the gap. This CDR3 has 16 amino acids. Germline lookup yields CDR1 LNHDA and CDR2 SQIVND (reference sequence). The CDR3 reads CASSMISGLAKNIQYF. CDR3 DNA sequence: TGTGCCAGTAGTATGATTAGCGGTCTAGCCAAAAACATTCAGTACTTC.

This clonotype has a count of ten or more. The rearrangement links TRBV20-1 to TRBJ2-3, with D tentatively TRBD1 (6 bases). The CDR3 extends over 16 amino acids. V lost 2 bases and J lost 2, with 17 bases in between. The germline CDR1 and CDR2 sequences are DFQATT and SNEGSKA (reference sequence). In DNA form, the CDR3 reads TGCAGTGCTAGATCCCAGCAGGGGTCGGTCACAGATACGCAGTATTTT. This translates into CSARSQQGSVTDTQYF.

This chain links TRBV20-1 with TRBJ2-1; D gene ambiguous. This CDR3 spans 11 amino acids. In germline, CDR1 is DFQATT, CDR2 SNEGSKA (reference sequence). Trimming removed 6 bases at V and 5 bases at J, with 8 bases between. CDR3 sequence: CSASQHNEQFF. The CDR3 DNA reads as TGCAGTGCCAGCCAACACAATGAGCAGTTCTTC.

This clonotype was seen repeatedly, ten times or more. The chain recombines TRBV28 with TRBJ1-2; D is perhaps TRBD1 (6 bases). The CDR3 extends over 13 amino acids. V was cut by 1 base and J by 8 bases, with 11 bases left in between. Per the germline V gene, CDR1 is MDHEN and CDR2 is SYDVKM. As DNA, the CDR3 is TGTGCCAGCAGTTTATCGGGGGGCTACGGCTACACCTTC. The encoded protein is CASSLSGGYGYTF.

This clonotype was counted ten times or more. V is TRBV6-1 and J is TRBJ2-3; the D gene is possibly TRBD2 (6 bases). The V gene's germline CDR1 is MNHNS and CDR2 SASEGT. V gave up 6 bases and J gave up 4 bases, with 14 bases separating them. CDR3 length equals 14 residues. CDR3 in amino acids: CASRLRGGADTQYF. CDR3 sequence (DNA): TGTGCCAGCAGATTGCGGGGAGGCGCAGATACGCAGTATTTT.

V usage is TRBV20-1 and J usage is TRBJ1-5; possibly TRBD1 for D (5 bases). V gave up 6 bases and J gave up 4 bases, with 16 bases separating them. Per the germline V gene, CDR1 is DFQATT and CDR2 is SNEGSKA (reference sequence). This CDR3 has 14 amino acids. The CDR3 sequence: CSAREGGGNQPQHF. The CDR3, as DNA: TGCAGTGCCAGGGAGGGTGGAGGGAATCAGCCCCAGCATTTT.

This clonotype was observed many times. This chain connects TRBV30 to TRBJ1-1; tentatively, D is TRBD1 (6 bases). The germline V gene encodes CDR1 GTSNPN and CDR2 SVGIG (reference sequence). Trimming shortened V by 5 bases and J by 6 bases, and 13 bases separated the two germline ends. The CDR3 runs 12 residues. Here the CDR3 DNA reads TGTGCCTGGGCGCAGGGGAGATCTGAAGCTTTCTTT. This codes for CAWAQGRSEAFF. Full variable domain (outside the CDR3, taken from reference TRBV30 and TRBJ1-1): SQTIHQWPATLVQPVGSPLSLECTVEGTSNPNLYWYRQAAGRGLQLLFYSVGIGQISSEVPQNLSASRPQDRQFILSSKKLLLSDSGFYLCAWAQGRSEAFFGQGTRLTVV.

This clonotype was recorded at least ten times. This sequence joins TRBV15 and TRBJ2-2; D not resolved. This CDR3 is built from 15 residues. V was pared by 0 bases and J by 5 bases, with 10 bases between. Germline CDR1 and CDR2: LNHNV and YYDKDF (reference sequence). The CDR3 spells CATSRELGRTGELFF. The CDR3 bases are TGTGCCACCAGCAGAGAACTCGGCCGGACCGGGGAGCTGTTTTTT.

This clonotype was seen more than once but under ten times. The gene calls are TRBV5-6 and TRBJ2-7; D perhaps matches TRBD2 (5 bases). The CDR3 spans 18 residues. Trimming cost V 4 bases and J 9 bases, with 32 bases left between them. The germline gives CDR1 SGHDT, CDR2 YYEEEE. This CDR3 reads CASSNRLIRTARDYWQYF. The DNA for the CDR3 is TGTGCCAGCAGCAACCGGCTGATAAGGACGGCGCGCGACTACTGGCAGTACTTC.

The sample holds many counts of this clonotype. The CDR3 nucleotides read TGCAGTGCTAGAGATTTGAGGCGGGGGCAAGAGACCCAGTACTTC. It codes for CSARDLRRGQETQYF. The chain has TRBV20-1 and TRBJ2-5; 7 positions agree with TRBD2. The CDR3 runs 15 residues. V gave up 0 bases and J gave up 2 bases; unmatched junction bases: 6. CDR1 DFQATT and CDR2 SNEGSKA come from the germline V gene (reference sequence).

This clonotype was observed many times. The rearrangement joins TRBV18 to TRBJ1-1; D ambiguous. V was shortened by 2 bases and J by 0 bases, with 10 bases between the two germline ends. This CDR3 spans 15 amino acids. Germline assignment: CDR1 KGHSH and CDR2 LQKENI. As DNA, the CDR3 is TGTGCCAGCTCACCAACCGCGGGTCTGAACACTGAAGCTTTCTTT. Protein product: CASSPTAGLNTEAFF. The full variable domain, in which reference TRBV18 and TRBJ1-1 provide the parts outside the CDR3, is NAGVMQNPRHLVRRRGQEARLRCSPMKGHSHVYWYRQLPEEGLKFMVYLQKENIIDESGMPKERFSAEFPKEGPSILRIQQVVRGDSAAYFCASSPTAGLNTEAFFGQGTRLTVV.

The rearrangement joins TRBV4-2 to TRBJ2-1; 15 bases match TRBD2. CDR1 LGHNA and CDR2 YNFKEQ come from the germline V gene. The CDR3 totals 16 residues. Trimming at V came to 5 bases and at J to 6 bases, leaving 5 bases not matched to a gene. CDR3 loop: CASSYGTSGGPNEQFF. The CDR3 region has the DNA TGTGCCAGCAGCTATGGGACTAGCGGGGGGCCCAATGAGCAGTTCTTC.

With respect to this clonotype: This may be a read error, as it is one base from a much larger clone. The J gene is TRBJ1-1, the V gene TRBV30; maybe TRBD1 (6 bases). Germline loops: CDR1 GTSNPN, CDR2 SVGIG (reference sequence). V lost 3 bases and J lost 6, with 11 bases in between. The length of the CDR3 is 12 residues. The CDR3 spells CAWSRGGAEAFF. The CDR3 region has the DNA TGTGCCTGGAGCAGGGGTGGGGCTGAAGCTTTCTTT.

This clonotype was observed a few times. The chain links TRBV10-2 to TRBJ2-2; D might be TRBD2 (5 bases). Germline assignment: CDR1 WSHSY and CDR2 SAAADI. This CDR3 contains 16 residues. V lost 8 bases and J lost 0, with 16 bases in between. This CDR3 reads CASQTHDGTNTGELFF. The CDR3 DNA reads as TGCGCCAGCCAGACCCACGACGGGACGAACACCGGGGAGCTGTTTTTT.

Ten or more counts support this clonotype. The chain is built from TRBV11-3 and TRBJ2-1, with 8 bases identical to TRBD1. CDR1 is SGHNT and CDR2 is YENEEA in the germline V gene. The CDR3 sequence is 13 residues long. V trimming: 5 bases; J trimming: 7 bases; junction bases outside the gene matches: 4. The CDR3 nucleotides are TGTGCCAGCAGCGTGGACAGGGCGAATGAGCAGTTCTTC. Encoded protein: CASSVDRANEQFF.

The table lists this clonotype with a few counts. CDR3 sequence (DNA): TGTGCCAGCAGCTCGGGGACTAGCGGGAGAGGAGATACGCAGTATTTT. This gives the protein CASSSGTSGRGDTQYF. This sequence joins TRBV9 and TRBJ2-3, with 14 positions matching TRBD2. With V trimmed by 4 bases and J by 5 bases, 6 bases remained unmatched. Germline lookup yields CDR1 SGDLS and CDR2 YYNGEE. The CDR3 runs 16 residues.

This clonotype was counted only a few times. This chain connects TRBV6-5 to TRBJ1-4; no definite D call. V was trimmed by 4 bases and J by 3 bases, leaving 9 bases between them. The CDR3 sequence is 14 residues long. CDR1 MNHEY and CDR2 SVGAGI come from the germline V gene. CDR3 nucleotides: TGTGCCAGCAGTTTTGGGCAGCCTAATGAAAAACTGTTTTTT. This translates into CASSFGQPNEKLFF.

This clonotype has a count of ten or more. DNA for the CDR3: TGTGCCAGCAGCTCGAGACAGGGGACGAGGGAGCAGTACTTC. It encodes CASSSRQGTREQYF. The chain has TRBV7-2 and TRBJ2-7, with 8 bases identical to TRBD1. This CDR3 comprises 14 residues. CDR1 is SGHTA and CDR2 is FQGNSA in the germline V gene. After removal of 4 bases from V and 7 bases from J, the junction contained 9 bases not matched to a gene.

Many counts were recorded for this clonotype. The J gene is TRBJ2-3, the V gene TRBV20-1; D is tentatively TRBD1 or TRBD2 (6 bases each). CDR3 length equals 15 residues. Per the germline V gene, CDR1 is DFQATT and CDR2 is SNEGSKA (reference sequence). Deletions cut 0 bases from V and 5 bases from J, with 15 bases between. The CDR3 DNA sequence: TGCAGTGCTAGAGATCCCCGGGGGCGTAAAGATACGCAGTATTTT. Its protein is CSARDPRGRKDTQYF.

This clonotype showed up just a few times. This chain links TRBV18 with TRBJ2-4; D uncertain. The V end lost 0 bases, the J end lost 8 bases, and 11 bases lay between the germline ends. The germline gives CDR1 KGHSH, CDR2 LQKENI. CDR3 length: 14 amino acids. The CDR3 here is CASSPPSRIDIQYF. DNA for the CDR3: TGTGCCAGCTCACCACCGTCCAGGATTGACATTCAGTACTTC.

This clonotype showed up many times. V usage is TRBV2 and J usage is TRBJ2-3; D call uncertain. Germline V gives CDR1 SNHLY, CDR2 FYNNEI. The V end lost 5 bases, the J end lost 2 bases, and 17 bases lay between the germline ends. The CDR3 runs to 16 residues. The CDR3 reads CASSPFQRHSTDTQYF. CDR3 sequence (DNA): TGTGCCAGCAGTCCCTTCCAAAGACATTCCACAGATACGCAGTATTTT.

There are many counts of this clonotype. This chain connects TRBV20-1 to TRBJ2-1, with 8 bases fitting TRBD2. V was clipped by 5 bases and J by 7 bases; unmatched bases: 13. Looked up from germline, CDR1 is DFQATT and CDR2 is SNEGSKA (reference sequence). CDR3 length: 15 amino acids. DNA of the CDR3: TGCAGTGCTCAGCCCTTAGCGGGAAATAGGAATGAGCAGTTCTTC. Translated, it gives CSAQPLAGNRNEQFF.

This clonotype was seen repeatedly, ten times or more. The chain employs TRBV30 and TRBJ2-3; D might be TRBD1 or TRBD2, each matching 5 bases. The germline V gene encodes CDR1 GTSNPN and CDR2 SVGIG (reference sequence). The CDR3 has 15 residues. Trimming took 0 bases from V and 3 from J, leaving 13 bases between them. CDR3 protein: CAWSVRGRVTDTQYF. CDR3 nucleotides: TGTGCCTGGAGTGTACGGGGCAGGGTGACAGATACGCAGTATTTT.

This clonotype was counted at least ten times. J is TRBJ1-5 and V is TRBV18; D is unclear. V gave up 1 base and J gave up 0 bases, with 1 base separating them. Germline-derived CDR1 and CDR2 are KGHSH and LQKENI. The CDR3 consists of 13 residues. CDR3 DNA: TGTGCCAGCTCACCACATAGCAATCAGCCCCAGCATTTT. Translating it yields CASSPHSNQPQHF.

This clonotype was seen ten or more times. The CDR3 loop is CASSPRTIKATEAFF. The CDR3 DNA reads TGTGCCAGCAGTCCCCGGACCATAAAGGCCACTGAAGCTTTCTTT. The chain has TRBV27 and TRBJ1-1, with D unclear. CDR1 is MNHEY, CDR2 SMNVEV, per germline (reference sequence). The ends were cut back, 5 bases at V and 4 bases at J, with 17 bases in the middle. The CDR3 contains 15 residues.

The sample holds many counts of this clonotype. CDR3 sequence reads: CATSRDLGYGYTF. The CDR3 nucleotides are TGTGCCACCAGCAGAGATCTTGGATATGGCTACACCTTC. This rearrangement joins TRBV15 to TRBJ1-2; no reliable D call. Trimming left V 0 bases short and J 5 bases short, with 7 bases between. The CDR3 loop spans 13 amino acids. Germline CDR1 reads LNHNV; CDR2 reads YYDKDF (reference sequence).

This clonotype has just a few counts. The chain joins TRBV24-1 to TRBJ2-1, with D unresolved. V was cut by 2 bases and J by 9 bases, with 19 bases left in between. The CDR3 totals 16 residues. Per the germline V gene, CDR1 is KGHDR and CDR2 is SFDVKD. CDR3 nucleotides: TGTGCCACCAGTGATTCTGGAGAAACTTTAGTAACTGAGCAGTTCTTC. This codes for CATSDSGETLVTEQFF.